These T cell receptor beta chains were read from a single sample in a study of shared T cell receptors in the human thymus. Data came from immunoSEQ multiplex PCR; TCRdb stores just in-frame clones and leaves some out. This table holds some 700,000 clones, around 85% found once. The sample was also reused in another study, on human thymus T cells.

Sequences were obtained from thymocytes. These receptors all stem from a girl less than two years old with a congenital heart defect. CDR3s include the opening cysteine and the closing phenylalanine or tryptophan. Each record gives: J gene, V gene, CDR3 protein.

J: TRBJ1-1; V: TRBV4-1; CDR3: CASSQETVMNTEAFF
J: TRBJ1-2; V: TRBV9; CDR3: CASSVDGWRDRVNYGYTF
J: TRBJ2-1; V: TRBV4-1; CDR3: CASSHRTSGGGSYNEQFF
J: -; V: TRBV6-4; CDR3: CASLGGGRNEQYF
J: TRBJ2-1; V: TRBV18; CDR3: CASSRTGFEQFF
J: TRBJ1-2; V: TRBV30; CDR3: CAWSVQSGSDYGYTF
J: TRBJ2-2; V: TRBV13; CDR3: CASSLMGQTYTGELFF
J: TRBJ2-7; V: TRBV2; CDR3: CASRYRVDYEQYF
J: TRBJ1-1; V: TRBV4-1; CDR3: CASSQDRGGVNTEAFF
J: TRBJ2-1; V: TRBV2; CDR3: CASSESRSSGGPTYNEQFF
J: TRBJ2-2; V: TRBV9; CDR3: CASSRCPDPEIGGSNTGELFF
J: TRBJ2-1; V: TRBV2; CDR3: CAMITAEGMDHNEQFF
J: TRBJ2-7; V: TRBV25-1; CDR3: CASSEYSTSYEQYF
J: TRBJ1-2; V: TRBV5-5; CDR3: CASSFSVGQIYGYTF
J: TRBJ1-1; V: TRBV28; CDR3: CASSLDRVFSKTEAFF
J: TRBJ2-7; V: TRBV4-1; CDR3: CASSQGTIGDSSYEQYF
J: TRBJ2-3; V: TRBV5-5; CDR3: CASSLHRGVPGTQYF
J: TRBJ1-1; V: TRBV5-1; CDR3: CASFGLRGNSSEAFF
J: TRBJ2-5; V: TRBV30; CDR3: CAWSVRAGQETQYF
J: TRBJ1-3; V: TRBV6-6; CDR3: CASRVPTANSGNTIYF
J: TRBJ1-5; V: TRBV27; CDR3: CASIPTGTGRENQPQHF
J: TRBJ1-2; V: TRBV4-1; CDR3: CASSQDMGQGGYTF
J: TRBJ1-1; V: TRBV28; CDR3: CASSSNTEAFF
J: TRBJ2-1; V: TRBV5-4; CDR3: CASSSGVSSYNEQFF
J: TRBJ1-4; V: TRBV5-5; CDR3: CASSFREATNEKLFF
J: TRBJ1-3; V: TRBV6-5; CDR3: CASSEEGRGNTIYF
J: TRBJ1-1; V: TRBV5-4; CDR3: CASSLWSPGPAEAFF
J: TRBJ1-5; V: TRBV28; CDR3: CASSSGWGQGYNQPQHF
J: TRBJ2-3; V: TRBV11-2; CDR3: CASSLGTTANATDTQYF
J: TRBJ1-6; V: TRBV6-1; CDR3: CASSESRGSSYNSPLHF
J: TRBJ1-1; V: TRBV10-1; CDR3: CASSEWTGYHMNTEAFF
J: TRBJ2-7; V: TRBV5-4; CDR3: CASSSTGDLLEQYF
J: TRBJ1-5; V: TRBV7-9; CDR3: CASSFTGTGSVGQPQHF
J: TRBJ1-6; V: TRBV9; CDR3: CASSATSTPGTGGDRNNSPLHF
J: TRBJ2-7; V: TRBV7-8; CDR3: CASSLSSGRGLDDVGPYEQYF
J: TRBJ1-1; V: TRBV5-6; CDR3: CASSIRDRDDLHMNTEAFF
J: TRBJ1-1; V: TRBV5-1; CDR3: CASSSIFSGGTEAFF
J: TRBJ2-1; V: TRBV5-6; CDR3: CASSYGRGVNNEQFF
J: TRBJ1-2; V: TRBV4-3; CDR3: CASSQDNRNDYGYTF
J: TRBJ1-2; V: TRBV7-9; CDR3: CASSYTSLTDGYTF
J: TRBJ1-1; V: TRBV5-1; CDR3: CASSQGSETDTEAFF
J: TRBJ1-3; V: TRBV5-1; CDR3: CASSLGLGHTPSGNTIYF
J: TRBJ2-7; V: TRBV6-6; CDR3: CASSYSSGGISYEQYF
J: TRBJ2-7; V: TRBV7-2; CDR3: CASSHSYPYEQYF
J: TRBJ1-1; V: TRBV20-1; CDR3: CSALTHTEAFF
J: TRBJ2-6; V: TRBV4-3; CDR3: CASSQEPGPPWANVLTF
J: TRBJ2-6; V: TRBV10-2; CDR3: CASIGDSSNSGANVLTF
J: TRBJ2-7; V: TRBV4-1; CDR3: CASSQTPPGEQYF
J: TRBJ1-2; V: TRBV19; CDR3: CASSVGGQGGIRGYTF
J: TRBJ1-1; V: TRBV4-1; CDR3: CASRTGGRHTEAFF
J: TRBJ2-3; V: TRBV11-2; CDR3: CASSLGSWLAEHTDTQYF
J: TRBJ1-1; V: TRBV5-1; CDR3: CASSLRRELEAFF